A selection of T cell receptor beta chains follows, all from one sample in a study of T cell responses to AZD1222 COVID-19 vaccine. Some clones are missing from TCRdb's copy, which holds only in-frame ones; the method was immunoSEQ multiplex PCR. The table has roughly 48,000 clones, over 75% seen once. The sequencing used peripheral blood, collected 28 days after the second AZD1222 dose. Receptor source: an adult who received the AZD1222 COVID-19 vaccine. Each CDR3 is given with its conserved first and last residue. D genes are given only for firm matches. Clone size, where shown, is once, few, many, or a class for clones that have expanded.

j_call v_call d_call clone_size cdr3_nt cdr3_aa
TRBJ2-2 TRBV9 NA NA TGTGCCAGCAGGACCAACACCGGGGAGCTGTTTTTT CASRTNTGELFF
TRBJ2-2 TRBV5-4 TRBD2 NA TGTGCCAGCAGCTCGACTAGCGGGAGGGCCTTGAACACCGGGGAGCTGTTTTTT CASSSTSGRALNTGELFF
TRBJ1-3 TRBV19 NA once TGTGCCAGTACCCCGTATCAAGGGGGCTCTGGAAACACCATATATTTT CASTPYQGGSGNTIYF
TRBJ2-1 TRBV29-1 NA NA TGCAGCGTTGGGGGCTCCTACAATGAGCAGTTCTTC CSVGGSYNEQFF
TRBJ2-3 TRBV7-2 NA NA TGTGCCAGCAGCTTAAAACTAGGCCCTCGGGATACGCAGTATTTT CASSLKLGPRDTQYF
TRBJ1-4 TRBV19 NA NA TGTGCCAGTAGTACCGACCCGCTCCAGGCGGAACTGTTTTTT CASSTDPLQAELFF
TRBJ1-2 TRBV4-1 NA NA TGCGCCAGCAGCCAAGTAAACACGGCTAACTATGGCTACACCTTC CASSQVNTANYGYTF
TRBJ2-7 TRBV2 NA NA TGTGCCAGCAGTGAGGGTGGTTTCCGGGGGACCAACGAGCAGTACTTC CASSEGGFRGTNEQYF
TRBJ1-2 TRBV5-1 NA NA TGCGCCAGCAGCTTGCCGGGACTTAAGGGTGGCTACACCTTC CASSLPGLKGGYTF
TRBJ1-5 TRBV4-2 TRBD1 NA TGTGCCAGCAGCTACCGGGACAGTGCCAATCAGCCCCAGCATTTT CASSYRDSANQPQHF
TRBJ1-2 TRBV5-6 NA once TGTGCCAGCAGCTTGAAGGCCAGGGCTCACTATGGCTACACCTTC CASSLKARAHYGYTF
TRBJ1-2 TRBV3-1/TRBV3-2 NA NA TGTGCCAGCAGCCACGGGGACAAAAACTATGGCTACACCTTC CASSHGDKNYGYTF
TRBJ2-3 TRBV9 NA NA TGTGCCAGCAGCTTAGACACGCGGGGCACAGATACGCAGTATTTT CASSLDTRGTDTQYF